The 8 T cell receptor beta chains below come from one sample, sequenced in a study of cytomegalovirus exposure and HLA in healthy donors. The study ran its PCR with 60 Vbeta and 13 Jbeta primers. Clones were sequenced by immunoSEQ multiplex PCR, and TCRdb holds only the in-frame ones, with some missing. The sample includes 210,000 or so clones, over 65% of them seen just once. Sequenced sample: PBMCs. The receptors shown here come from a human donor in good health.

The chain couples TRBV14 to TRBJ2-1; 9 positions agree with TRBD2. J was trimmed by 7 bases and V by 4 bases; bases with no gene match: 8. Germline CDR1 is SGHDN and CDR2 is FVKESK. The CDR3 runs to 15 residues. This CDR3 reads CASSPEASGTNEQFF. In DNA, the CDR3 is TGTGCCAGCAGCCCCGAAGCTAGCGGGACGAATGAGCAGTTCTTC.

The genes are TRBV27 and TRBJ1-6; TRBD1 is a possible D gene (5 bases). The germline V gene encodes CDR1 MNHEY and CDR2 SMNVEV (reference sequence). V dropped 8 bases and J dropped 1 base, with 9 bases sitting between them. The CDR3 length is 14 residues. CDR3 residues: CASRGGSYNSPLHF. The CDR3 nucleotides are TGTGCCAGCCGGGGGGGGTCCTATAATTCACCCCTCCACTTT.

J is TRBJ1-5 and V is TRBV19, with D hard to call. Trimming took 4 bases from V and 3 from J, leaving 10 bases between them. This CDR3 has 14 amino acids. Germline CDR1 LNHDA, CDR2 SQIVND (reference sequence). The CDR3 region has the DNA TGTGCCAGTAGTAGCCAGAACACCAATCAGCCCCAGCATTTT. Translating gives CASSSQNTNQPQHF. Full variable domain (rest looked up from reference TRBV19 and TRBJ1-5): DGGITQSPKYLFRKEGQNVTLSCEQNLNHDAMYWYRQDPGQGLRLIYYSQIVNDFQKGDIAEGYSVSREKKESFPLTVTSAQKNPTAFYLCASSSQNTNQPQHFGDGTRLSIL.

V gene TRBV6-6 combines with J gene TRBJ1-2; unclear D gene. Germline V gene sequence: CDR1 MNHNY, CDR2 SVGAGI (reference sequence). This CDR3 is 11 amino acids long. The V and J ends lost 5 bases and 2 bases respectively, with 3 bases between them. The CDR3 coding sequence is TGTGCCAGCAGTCAAAACTATGGCTACACCTTC. This codes for CASSQNYGYTF.

This rearrangement joins TRBV27 to TRBJ2-5, with 11 bases matching TRBD2. Germline V gene data show CDR1 as MNHEY and CDR2 as SMNVEV (reference sequence). The CDR3 length is 14 residues. J lost 5 bases, V lost 6 bases, and 5 bases had no gene match. This CDR3 is CASSGTSGYETQYF. As DNA, the CDR3 is TGTGCCAGCAGCGGGACTAGCGGATACGAGACCCAGTACTTC.

V usage is TRBV28 and J usage is TRBJ1-4; 9 bases map to TRBD1. This CDR3 has 15 amino acids. The junction had 7 bases not matched to a gene; V was cut back by 3 bases and J by 8 bases. The germline V gene has CDR1 MDHEN and CDR2 SYDVKM. The CDR3 region is CASSFFGTGHEKLFF. CDR3 coding DNA: TGTGCCAGCAGTTTTTTTGGGACAGGGCACGAAAAACTGTTTTTT.

The chain employs TRBV5-4 and TRBJ2-7; 8 nucleotides match TRBD2. CDR1 is SGHNT, CDR2 YYREEE, per germline (reference sequence). The junction had 10 bases not matched to a gene; V was cut back by 7 bases and J by 7 bases. The CDR3 is 13 amino acids. CDR3 in DNA: TGTGCCAGCTCTAATGCGGGAGGTGGGGAGCAGTACTTC. Translated, it gives CASSNAGGGEQYF.

The chain couples TRBV6-5 to TRBJ2-5; 7 positions match TRBD2. The last part of the DNA fits TRBJ2-7 better; the J call may be wrong. Germline loops: CDR1 MNHEY, CDR2 SVGAGI. This CDR3 is built from 15 residues. DNA of the CDR3: TGTGCCAGCAGTTACTCTTTCGCGGGAGCCTACGAGCAGTACTTC. As protein: CASSYSFAGAYEQYF.